This T cell receptor (beta chain) emerged from a study of control samples from healthy donors and cancer patients. Only in-frame clones appear in the TCRdb table, and some are missing; sequencing was by immunoSEQ multiplex PCR. The sample table includes approximately 190,000 clones. J was trimmed by 4 bases and V by 5 bases; bases with no gene match: 7. In germline, CDR1 is SGHDT, CDR2 YYEEEE. The CDR3 runs 14 residues. This clonotype originated in a woman under 40 in good health. The source material was blood. The chain combines TRBV5-6 with TRBJ1-2; the match to TRBD1 covers 8 bases. CDR3 loop: CASSSRGRLYGYTF. CDR3 nucleotides: TGTGCCAGCAGTTCCAGGGGGCGCCTCTATGGCTACACCTTC.